One sample yielded the 23 T cell receptor beta chains listed below, sequenced in a study of cytomegalovirus exposure and HLA in healthy donors. This PCR relied on a set of 60 Vbeta primers and 13 Jbeta primers. Clones were sequenced by immunoSEQ multiplex PCR, and TCRdb holds only the in-frame ones, with some missing. The sample lists 200,000 to 250,000 clones, around 80% seen once, with 2.9% in the top ten. The sample was PBMCs. These receptors came from a man aged 30 to 45 in good health and CMV-seronegative.

The chain has TRBV10-3 and TRBJ2-7; D remains ambiguous. Trimming stripped 2 bases from V and 6 bases from J, with 8 bases between. The CDR3 runs 12 residues. The V gene's germline CDR1 is ENHRY and CDR2 SYGVKD. In DNA form, the CDR3 reads TGTGCCATCAGTGAGACAGCCCCCGAGCAGTACTTC. Protein sequence: CAISETAPEQYF.

The rearrangement uses TRBV7-2 and TRBJ2-3; possibly TRBD2 for D (5 bases). The CDR3 totals 12 residues. Between the trimmed V and J ends, which lost 3 bases and 10 bases, there was a span of 11 bases. CDR1 and CDR2 from the germline V gene are SGHTA and FQGNSA. This CDR3 is CASSFKGSAQYF. In DNA form, the CDR3 reads TGTGCCAGCAGCTTTAAAGGGAGTGCGCAGTATTTT.

The chain joins TRBV6-6 to TRBJ2-7; 7 bases line up with TRBD2. CDR3 size: 13 residues. From germline, CDR1 is MNHNY and CDR2 SVGAGI (reference sequence). Germline trimming cut 6 bases from V and 4 bases from J; bases unmatched to any gene: 6. This chain's CDR3 is CASSRSGVYEQYF. CDR3 nucleotide sequence: TGTGCCAGCAGCCGGAGCGGGGTATACGAGCAGTACTTC.

The chain recombines TRBV4-2 with TRBJ2-7; D may be TRBD1 (6 bases). This CDR3 has 15 residues. Germline CDR1 reads LGHNA; CDR2 reads YNFKEQ. Trimming removed 1 base at V and 0 bases at J, with 10 bases between. CDR3: CASSQGDKASYEQYF. The CDR3 DNA is TGTGCCAGCAGCCAAGGGGACAAGGCCTCCTACGAGCAGTACTTC.

The chain couples TRBV5-1 to TRBJ2-1; 9 nucleotides line up with TRBD1. Germline values: CDR1 SGHRS, CDR2 YFSETQ. V shed 0 bases, J shed 7 bases, and the junction held 8 bases outside the gene matches. This CDR3 spans 16 amino acids. CDR3 protein: CASSLVSTGGKNEQFF. Here the CDR3 DNA reads TGCGCCAGCAGCTTGGTTTCCACAGGGGGCAAAAATGAGCAGTTCTTC.

V gene TRBV7-9 combines with J gene TRBJ1-1; 7 nucleotides line up with TRBD1. Germline values: CDR1 SEHNR, CDR2 FQNEAQ (reference sequence). V shed 3 bases and J 4 bases; nucleotides not matched to a gene: 8. The CDR3 has 15 amino acids. DNA for the CDR3: TGTGCCAGCAGCTTGGGGCAGGGGGTGTTCACTGAAGCTTTCTTT. Translating it yields CASSLGQGVFTEAFF.

This chain connects TRBV6-4 to TRBJ2-2; unclear D gene. CDR1 and CDR2 (germline): MRHNA, SNTAGT. Trimming stripped 4 bases from V and 1 base from J, with 10 bases between. CDR3 size: 15 residues. The CDR3 nucleotides are TGTGCCAGCAGTGTTATGTTTTTGAACACCGGGGAGCTGTTTTTT. This translates into CASSVMFLNTGELFF.

Remarks on this clone: Other nucleotide sequences in the sample specify the same CDR3. The chain joins TRBV2 to TRBJ1-1; 7 bases are a match to TRBD1. Per the germline V gene, CDR1 is SNHLY and CDR2 is FYNNEI. CDR3 length: 14 residues. J was trimmed by 3 bases and V by 6 bases; bases with no gene match: 7. CDR3 sequence: CASRSTGLDTEAFF. The DNA for the CDR3 is TGTGCCAGCAGGTCGACAGGGCTCGACACTGAAGCTTTCTTT.

This chain uses TRBV7-2 with TRBJ1-1; the D is unclear. The CDR3 length is 11 residues. The germline V gene encodes CDR1 SGHTA and CDR2 FQGNSA. Trimming cost V 4 bases and J 8 bases, with 8 bases left between them. CDR3 in DNA: TGTGCCAGCAGCTCTAGACGCGAAGCTTTCTTT. This codes for CASSSRREAFF.

V usage is TRBV4-2 and J usage is TRBJ1-1; D uncertain. Trimming took 4 bases from V and 3 from J, leaving 18 bases between them. The CDR3 contains 16 residues. Germline V CDR1 and CDR2: LGHNA, YNFKEQ. CDR3 coding DNA: TGTGCCAGCAGCCGCTTCGCGGGGAATCTATACACTGAAGCTTTCTTT. Its protein is CASSRFAGNLYTEAFF.

This clone was seen a handful of times. The chain employs TRBV7-8 and TRBJ1-1; 8 nucleotides line up with TRBD1. J gave up 0 bases and V 4 bases, and 10 bases lay outside the gene matches. Germline CDR1 reads SGHVS; CDR2 reads FQNEAQ. This CDR3 has 17 residues. For the CDR3, the DNA is TGTGCCAGCAGCTACCCAGGGGGCGGAACCGTGAACACTGAAGCTTTCTTT. This gives the protein CASSYPGGGTVNTEAFF.

The chain links TRBV6-6 to TRBJ2-5, with a possible D match to TRBD1 (6 bases). The CDR3 runs to 16 residues. Germline CDR1 reads MNHNY; CDR2 reads SVGAGI (reference sequence). V lost 2 bases and J 2 bases, leaving 15 bases between the germline ends. CDR3 bases: TGTGCCAGCAGTTACGGAGCGACAGGTCGACAAGAGACCCAGTACTTC. Translating gives CASSYGATGRQETQYF.

The chain couples TRBV6-1 to TRBJ2-3; 11 bases are a match to TRBD2. CDR3 length: 18 amino acids. The germline CDR1 and CDR2 sequences are MNHNS and SASEGT. The junction had 8 bases not matched to a gene; V was cut back by 2 bases and J by 1 base. DNA of the CDR3: TGTGCCAGCAGTGAATTGGGCTCACTAGCGGGGGGCACAGATACGCAGTATTTT. As protein: CASSELGSLAGGTDTQYF.

This sequence joins TRBV7-9 and TRBJ2-1; 7 positions match TRBD2. Looked up from germline, CDR1 is SEHNR and CDR2 is FQNEAQ (reference sequence). The J segment lost 5 bases and the V segment lost 5 bases, leaving 9 bases of the junction unmatched. The CDR3 runs 15 residues. The CDR3 sequence is CASSLNRDYNNEQFF. CDR3 coding DNA: TGTGCCAGCAGCCTTAACCGGGACTACAACAATGAGCAGTTCTTC.

The V call is TRBV5-1, the J call TRBJ2-1; 7 bases fit TRBD1. This CDR3 is built from 16 residues. CDR1 is SGHRS, CDR2 YFSETQ, per germline. V shed 3 bases, J shed 6 bases, and the junction held 12 bases outside the gene matches. CDR3 residues: CASSWGDRDVSNEQFF. The CDR3, as DNA: TGCGCCAGCAGCTGGGGCGACAGGGACGTCTCCAATGAGCAGTTCTTC.

This clone was counted a single time. The V and J genes are TRBV7-9 and TRBJ2-3, with a possible D match to TRBD2 (6 bases). CDR3 length: 14 residues. CDR1 SEHNR and CDR2 FQNEAQ come from the germline V gene (reference sequence). Trimming shortened V by 5 bases and J by 6 bases, and 15 bases separated the two germline ends. The CDR3 here is CASSPRDSPDTQYF. CDR3 nucleotides: TGTGCCAGCAGCCCGCGGGACTCCCCGGATACGCAGTATTTT.

This clone came up once. In nucleotides, the CDR3 is TGTGCCAGCAGTTCTGGGAGGGCCTACGAGCAGTACTTC. Its translation: CASSSGRAYEQYF. The chain has TRBV27 and TRBJ2-7; 7 bases line up with TRBD2. Losses at the gene ends were 4 bases for V and 2 bases for J; bases not matched to a gene: 2. The CDR3 is 13 residues long. Looked up from germline, CDR1 is MNHEY and CDR2 is SMNVEV (reference sequence).

This chain links TRBV19 with TRBJ2-3, with D tentatively TRBD2 (6 bases). In germline, CDR1 is LNHDA, CDR2 SQIVND (reference sequence). V lost 3 bases, J lost 4 bases, and 11 bases lay in between. The CDR3 loop spans 14 amino acids. The CDR3 DNA reads as TGTGCCAGTAGTATGATCGGGACTGCAGATACGCAGTATTTT. This gives the protein CASSMIGTADTQYF.

V usage is TRBV19 and J usage is TRBJ2-7; the match to TRBD2 covers 10 bases. Germline lookup yields CDR1 LNHDA and CDR2 SQIVND (reference sequence). Losses at the gene ends were 5 bases for V and 3 bases for J; bases not matched to a gene: 4. The CDR3 length is 14 residues. The CDR3 region has the DNA TGTGCCAGTAGTTCCGGACTAGCGGTCTACGAGCAGTACTTC. The encoded protein is CASSSGLAVYEQYF.

The chain combines TRBV6-6 with TRBJ1-2, with 7 bases identical to TRBD1. Unmatched junction bases numbered 4, after V lost 0 bases and J lost 6 bases. From germline, CDR1 is MNHNY and CDR2 SVGAGI (reference sequence). The CDR3 is 14 amino acids. The CDR3 nucleotides are TGTGCCAGCAGTTACTCGGGGGACAGCCATGGCTACACCTTC. This translates into CASSYSGDSHGYTF.

V is TRBV11-2 and J is TRBJ1-3; perhaps TRBD1 as D (5 bases). Deletions cut 5 bases from V and 12 bases from J, with 17 bases between. The CDR3 runs to 13 residues. Germline V gene lookup returns CDR1 SGHAT and CDR2 FQNNGV. CDR3 loop: CASSTYRSLGIYF. The CDR3 region has the DNA TGTGCCAGCAGCACATACAGGAGCCTGGGCATATATTTT.

This clone was found once. The sample holds other DNA sequences that translate to the same CDR3. This chain links TRBV6-1 with TRBJ1-2; perhaps TRBD1 as D (6 bases). The V end was cut by 3 bases, the J end by 4 bases, with 12 bases between. The germline V gene has CDR1 MNHNS and CDR2 SASEGT. CDR3 length equals 14 residues. This CDR3 is CASSEGTGLYGYTF. CDR3 DNA: TGTGCCAGCAGTGAGGGTACAGGGCTCTATGGCTACACCTTC.

V and J are TRBV6-5 and TRBJ2-1; 11 bases map to TRBD2. This CDR3 has 16 amino acids. After removal of 4 bases from V and 4 bases from J, the junction contained 6 bases not matched to a gene. The germline V gene has CDR1 MNHEY and CDR2 SVGAGI. The CDR3 DNA is TGTGCCAGCAGTTTTTTTAGCGGGGGGGTTTACAATGAGCAGTTCTTC. Residues: CASSFFSGGVYNEQFF.